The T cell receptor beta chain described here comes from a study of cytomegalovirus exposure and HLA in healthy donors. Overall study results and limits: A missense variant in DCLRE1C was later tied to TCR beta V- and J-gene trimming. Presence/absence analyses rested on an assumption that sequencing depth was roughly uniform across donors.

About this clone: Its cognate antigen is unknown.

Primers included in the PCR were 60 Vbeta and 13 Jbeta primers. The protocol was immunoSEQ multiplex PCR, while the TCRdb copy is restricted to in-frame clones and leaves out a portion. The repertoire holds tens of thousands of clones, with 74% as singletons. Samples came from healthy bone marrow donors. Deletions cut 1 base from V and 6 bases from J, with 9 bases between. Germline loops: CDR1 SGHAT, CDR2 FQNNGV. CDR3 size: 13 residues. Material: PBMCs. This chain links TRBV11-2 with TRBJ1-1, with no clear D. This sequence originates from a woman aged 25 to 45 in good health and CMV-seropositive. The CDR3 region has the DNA TGTGCCAGCAGCTTAGTTGGGCGCGCTGAAGCTTTCTTT. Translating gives CASSLVGRAEAFF.